The 5 T cell receptor beta chains reported below all come from one sample, sequenced in a study of shared clonotypes between healthy human individuals. As defined, naive CD8 cells were CD45RO-negative and positively selected for CCR7, with terminally differentiated effector memory CD45RA+ cells excluded. Method: immunoSEQ multiplex PCR; TCRdb's copy keeps in-frame clones and lacks some. This sample carries more than 500,000 clones, approximately 95% of them seen once, and the ten largest clones take over 0.1%. What was sequenced was naive CD8+ T cells sorted from blood. The receptors here all came from a woman aged 25 to 39 in good health.

This sequence joins TRBV27 and TRBJ1-1; D possibly corresponds to TRBD1 (5 bases). This CDR3 comprises 15 residues. Germline assignment: CDR1 MNHEY and CDR2 SMNVEV (reference sequence). Trimming cost V 2 bases and J 3 bases, with 13 bases left between them. DNA of the CDR3: TGTGCCAGCAGTTTAGGGGCAGGCTCGTACACTGAAGCTTTCTTT. Its protein product is CASSLGAGSYTEAFF.

The rearrangement links TRBV28 to TRBJ2-1; tentatively, D is TRBD1 (5 bases). The V end lost 6 bases, the J end lost 6 bases, and 18 bases lay between the germline ends. Germline V gives CDR1 MDHEN, CDR2 SYDVKM. The CDR3 length is 15 residues. The CDR3 sequence is CASSRREDFFNEQFF. Here the CDR3 DNA reads TGTGCCAGCAGCCGCAGGGAAGATTTTTTCAATGAGCAGTTCTTC.

V gene TRBV27 combines with J gene TRBJ2-7; the D gene is possibly TRBD2 (6 bases). Germline V CDR1 and CDR2: MNHEY, SMNVEV (reference sequence). V shed 1 base and J shed 4 bases, with 17 bases lying between them. CDR3 length equals 16 residues. The CDR3 is CASSLYPVREAYEQYF. The CDR3, as DNA: TGTGCCAGCAGTTTATACCCAGTGAGGGAGGCTTACGAGCAGTACTTC.

This clone was counted once. The V gene is TRBV27, the J gene TRBJ2-3, with D uncertain. This CDR3 has 13 residues. The V end lost 2 bases, the J end lost 2 bases, and 5 bases lay between the germline ends. Germline V gene sequence: CDR1 MNHEY, CDR2 SMNVEV (reference sequence). The CDR3 nucleotides are TGTGCCAGCAGTTTACACATCACAGATACGCAGTATTTT. Protein: CASSLHITDTQYF.

This clone has just one count. The chain employs TRBV29-1 and TRBJ2-7; D perhaps matches TRBD1 (8 bases). The V end was cut by 5 bases, the J end by 4 bases, with 15 bases between. The CDR3 runs to 13 residues. Germline assignment: CDR1 SQVTM and CDR2 ANQGSEA. This CDR3 reads CSVFTGGGYEQYF. In nucleotides, the CDR3 is TGCAGCGTTTTTACAGGGGGGGGTTACGAGCAGTACTTC.